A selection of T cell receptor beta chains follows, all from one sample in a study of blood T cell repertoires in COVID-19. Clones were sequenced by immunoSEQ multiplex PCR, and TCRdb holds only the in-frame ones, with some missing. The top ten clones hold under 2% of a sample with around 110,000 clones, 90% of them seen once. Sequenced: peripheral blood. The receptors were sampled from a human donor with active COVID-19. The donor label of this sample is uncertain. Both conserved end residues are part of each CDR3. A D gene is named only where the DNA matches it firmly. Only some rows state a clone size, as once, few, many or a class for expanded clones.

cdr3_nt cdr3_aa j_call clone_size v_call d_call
TGTGCCAGTATGGAAAGGGGGAGGGACAATGAGCAGTTCTTC CASMERGRDNEQFF TRBJ2-1 . TRBV19 .
TGCAGCGTTGCTAGCGGGGGCCTTCAAGAGACCCAGTACTTC CSVASGGLQETQYF TRBJ2-5 once TRBV29-1 TRBD2
TGTGCCAGCAGTCCGACTAGTCATGAGCAGTTCTTC CASSPTSHEQFF TRBJ2-1 few TRBV2 .
TGTGCCAGCAGTTACGACGGGAACCACGAGCAGTACTTC CASSYDGNHEQYF TRBJ2-7 . TRBV6-5 .
TGCGCCAGCAGCGTAAGCACAGATACGCAGTATTTT CASSVSTDTQYF TRBJ2-3 . TRBV5-1 .
TGTGCCAGCAGTGACGCGGAGCGGGGGACCTACAATGAGCAGTTCTTC CASSDAERGTYNEQFF TRBJ2-1 . TRBV6-4 TRBD2
TGTGCCAGCAGCGTAGGCAGGGGAGACACAGATACGCAGTATTTT CASSVGRGDTDTQYF TRBJ2-3 once TRBV9 .
TGCGCCAGCAGCCAAGACGGACAGGGGTCGAGCTCCTACAATGAGCAGTTCTTC CASSQDGQGSSSYNEQFF TRBJ2-1 . TRBV4-1 TRBD1
TGTGCCAGCAGCTTTGTTTCCGGGACAGGGGACACGAACACTGAAGCTTTCTTT CASSFVSGTGDTNTEAFF TRBJ1-1 . TRBV7-9 TRBD1
TGTGCCAGCAGTTTAGGCGGGTTGACCCAGTACTTC CASSLGGLTQYF TRBJ2-5 . TRBV28 .
TGCGCCAGCAGCTTAGGCGGGGGGCTAACAGATACGCAGTATTTT CASSLGGGLTDTQYF TRBJ2-3 . TRBV5-1 TRBD2
TGCGCCAGCAGCCAAGATATTGCGACACCGAGGCATTTT CASSQDIATPRHF TRBJ1-5 . TRBV4-1 .
TGTGCCACCAGCAGAGGGTTCGGTGAGCAGTTCTTC CATSRGFGEQFF TRBJ2-1 . TRBV15 .
TGTGCCAGCAGCTACCCAGTGGGACTCCAAGAGACCCAGTACTTC CASSYPVGLQETQYF TRBJ2-5 . TRBV7-2 .
TGTGCCAGCAGCTTGGTAACGGGGGGGCGAGATACGCAGTATTTT CASSLVTGGRDTQYF TRBJ2-3 . TRBV5-4 TRBD2
TGTGCCAGCAGTTCGGGACTAGCGAGTACAGATACGCAGTATTTT CASSSGLASTDTQYF TRBJ2-3 . TRBV7-8 TRBD2
TGTGCCAGTAGTCATCCGGGACAGGGGGCGCGTGAGACCCAGTACTTC CASSHPGQGARETQYF TRBJ2-5 . TRBV19 TRBD1
TGTGCCAGCAGTTACTCGACAGTTGGCACTGAAGCTTTCTTT CASSYSTVGTEAFF TRBJ1-1 . TRBV6-2/TRBV6-3 .
TGCGCCAGCAGCCAAGTCACAGCTAATTCACCCCTCCACTTT CASSQVTANSPLHF TRBJ1-6 . TRBV4-1 .
TGTGCCAGCAGCCCGAGACTAGCGGGGCCTAGCACAGATACGCAGTATTTT CASSPRLAGPSTDTQYF TRBJ2-3 . TRBV14 TRBD2
TGTGCCAGCAGCTTATCTGCAGGGAACTATGGCTACACCTTC CASSLSAGNYGYTF TRBJ1-2 . TRBV7-2 .
TGTGCCTGGAGTAACATCAGGAAGGAGCCCCAGCATTTT CAWSNIRKEPQHF TRBJ1-5 once TRBV30 .
TGTGCCAGCCCCCCATCCGGGGACAGGGGAAACAATGAGCAGTTCTTC CASPPSGDRGNNEQFF TRBJ2-1 . TRBV28 TRBD1
TGTGCCAGCACCCTTCCGTCTCCGGGGGAGACCCAGTACTTC CASTLPSPGETQYF TRBJ2-5 . TRBV7-2 .
TGTGCCATCAGTGAGTCTATAAGAGCTAACTATGGCTACACCTTC CAISESIRANYGYTF TRBJ1-2 . TRBV10-3 .
TGTGCCAGCAGCCCAACTACCGGGACTAGAACCTACAATGAGCAGTTCTTC CASSPTTGTRTYNEQFF TRBJ2-1 . TRBV7-9 TRBD2
TGTGCCAGCAGCACCCCTGGGGGCGGGGGGGCTGGGAATGAGCAGTTCTTC CASSTPGGGGAGNEQFF TRBJ2-1 . TRBV5-4 TRBD2
TGTGCCAGCAGTCACAGGGGGCGAAATACCGGGGAGCTGTTTTTT CASSHRGRNTGELFF TRBJ2-2 . TRBV27 TRBD1
TGCGCCAGCAGCCAAGAAACAGCCAGCTCCTATAATTCACCCCTCCACTTT CASSQETASSYNSPLHF TRBJ1-6 . TRBV4-3 .
TGTGCCAGCAGTTTAGAGGATCAGCCCCAGCATTTT CASSLEDQPQHF TRBJ1-5 . TRBV28 .
TGTGCCAGCAGCCCAACAATCTCTGGGGCCAACGTCCTGACTTTC CASSPTISGANVLTF TRBJ2-6 . TRBV7-3 .
TGTGCCAGCAGCCATGCTCAGGGGCGGAATGGCTACACCTTC CASSHAQGRNGYTF TRBJ1-2 . TRBV7-2 .
TGTGCCGGTGGTAGACAGGGGAACACTGAAGCTTTCTTT CAGGRQGNTEAFF TRBJ1-1 . TRBV30 TRBD1
TGTGCCAGCAGCCCACAGGGGACCACTGAAGCTTTCTTT CASSPQGTTEAFF TRBJ1-1 . TRBV2 TRBD1
TGTGCCAGCAGCAAGAGCGGGGGAGCGGGGGGGAATGAGCAGTTCTTC CASSKSGGAGGNEQFF TRBJ2-1 . TRBV3-1/TRBV3-2 TRBD2
TGTGCCAGCAGCCACCGGGACAGAGCCGAAAAACTGTTTTTT CASSHRDRAEKLFF TRBJ1-4 many TRBV5-4 TRBD1
TGTGCCTGGACCAGGCAGGGAATAGGCACCATATATTTT CAWTRQGIGTIYF TRBJ1-3 . TRBV30 .
TGTGCCAGCTCACCACTTTCTAGCGGCTCCTACGAGCAGTACTTC CASSPLSSGSYEQYF TRBJ2-7 . TRBV18 TRBD2
TGTGCCTCGTGGGACAGGGGGAACACCGGGGAGCTGTTTTTT CASWDRGNTGELFF TRBJ2-2 few TRBV19 TRBD1
TGCGCCAGCAGCTTGCCGGACACCACTTTGAACACTGAAGCTTTCTTT CASSLPDTTLNTEAFF TRBJ1-1 . TRBV5-1 .
TGCGCCAGCAGCCGCATGCAGGGTGCTGAAGCTTTCTTT CASSRMQGAEAFF TRBJ1-1 . TRBV4-3 .
TGTGCCAGCAGTTTAGGATCGGGGGGGGCCGGTGTGGATACGCAGTATTTT CASSLGSGGAGVDTQYF TRBJ2-3 . TRBV27 TRBD2
TGTGCCAGCAGCTTTTCAGGGGGCGGTGAGCAGTTCTTC CASSFSGGGEQFF TRBJ2-1 . TRBV12-3/TRBV12-4 TRBD1
TGTGCCAGTAGCGACAGGATGAACACTGAAGCTTTCTTT CASSDRMNTEAFF TRBJ1-1 . TRBV19 .
TGCAGCACCCGGGGCGGGGGCCAAGAGACCCAGTACTTC CSTRGGGQETQYF TRBJ2-5 . TRBV29-1 TRBD2
TGTGCCAGCAGGGGAGGTCACGAGCAGTACTTC CASRGGHEQYF TRBJ2-7 . TRBV6-5 .
TGTGCCAGCAGTTTCGCGAATGAGCAGTTCTTC CASSFANEQFF TRBJ2-1 . TRBV6-6 .
TGTGCCAGCAGCGGTCAGGGGAGATATCACCTCCACTTT CASSGQGRYHLHF TRBJ1-6 . TRBV9 .
TGTGCCAGCAGCCAACCAGCCACAGCCATTTATAGCAATCAGCCCCAGCATTTT CASSQPATAIYSNQPQHF TRBJ1-5 . TRBV3-1/TRBV3-2 .